A selection of T cell receptor beta chains follows, all from one sample in a study of metastatic and nonmetastatic thyroid tumors. TCRdb used MiXCR to call clones anew from the PCR reads. Of about 48,000 clones listed, 22% were seen once; the top ten hold 3.8%. Sequencing was done on a sample of blood. The receptor set was obtained from a male donor with papillary thyroid cancer or a benign thyroid nodule (not recorded which). Some clones in this sample may be carry-over from other donors' samples. CDR3s leave out the opening cysteine and the closing phenylalanine or tryptophan.

j_gene,v_gene,CDR3aa
TRBJ1-2,TRBV24-1,ATSGTGYGYT
TRBJ1-1,TRBV7-2,ASSFALLVAEAF
TRBJ1-1,TRBV13,ASSPLGRTGGRTEAF
TRBJ2-7,TRBV27,ASSSGTGGSYEQY
TRBJ2-6,TRBV28,ASSSGERRSGSNVLT
TRBJ2-3,TRBV7-9,ASSLGQISTDTQY
TRBJ2-6,TRBV9,ASSVWGAGANVLT
TRBJ1-6,TRBV19,ASTGSSLYNSPLH
TRBJ1-6,TRBV30,AWRTDSPLH
TRBJ2-7,TRBV20-1,SARGGTGTHEQY
TRBJ2-1,TRBV7-2,ASSSQRARGDNEQF
TRBJ1-4,TRBV28,ASSLNPRDEKLF
TRBJ1-3,TRBV19,ATGVSGNTIY
TRBJ1-4,TRBV6-1,ASSEQGRDEKLF
TRBJ2-1,TRBV14,ASSTQNYNEQF
TRBJ1-1,TRBV30,AWQGATEAF
TRBJ2-1,TRBV7-2,ASSLASWEQF
TRBJ2-3,TRBV5-4,ASSLYGTDTQY
TRBJ2-5,TRBV6-4,ASSPLPKGNQETQY
TRBJ2-7,TRBV6-2/TRBV6-3,ASLTAGVPYEQY
TRBJ2-1,TRBV11-3,ASSPRDGGNEQF
TRBJ1-1,TRBV12-3/TRBV12-4,ASSPTGQGSSTF
TRBJ2-3,TRBV7-6,ASSLGRRADTQY
TRBJ1-1,TRBV7-9,ASSSSGMNTEAF
TRBJ2-1,TRBV4-2,ASSQELQGIPYNEQF
TRBJ1-1,TRBV14,ASSLLGMNTEAF
TRBJ2-3,TRBV6-2/TRBV6-3,ASSTKLDDAQY
TRBJ2-1,TRBV6-6,ASSYSMVSEQF
TRBJ2-5,TRBV6-1,ASSEPWDRETQY
TRBJ1-2,TRBV6-2/TRBV6-3,ASLKSLPPSYGYT
TRBJ1-5,TRBV20-1,SARLDRGNQPQH
TRBJ2-1,TRBV18,ASSIPGLARSEQF
TRBJ2-1,TRBV7-9,ASNRMGGSHEQF
TRBJ2-7,TRBV5-5,ASSSQGTFYEQY
TRBJ2-7,TRBV19,ASSPGGAPHFYEQY
TRBJ1-2,TRBV9,ASSVGRENYGYT
TRBJ2-5,TRBV7-3,ASSAGSVETQY
TRBJ1-1,TRBV9,ASSEGSEDTEAF
TRBJ2-4,TRBV2,ASRDDRGDIQY
TRBJ2-7,TRBV11-2,ASSPRWTATYEQY
TRBJ2-1,TRBV6-5,ASSYEREYGEQF
TRBJ1-1,TRBV7-2,ASSFTGTANTEAF
TRBJ1-3,TRBV6-1,ASTPGIGNTIY
TRBJ2-7,TRBV27,ASSLSNSYEQY
TRBJ2-3,TRBV6-4,ASSYSSGTDTQY
TRBJ2-2,TRBV20-1,SVMRESTGELF
TRBJ1-1,TRBV14,ASSQLFGPPGQLWKLF
TRBJ1-6,TRBV6-1,ASSSRWGSPLH
TRBJ2-1,TRBV20-1,SARDTGGGQEQF
TRBJ2-6,TRBV6-1,ASSDGSGEGANVLT